Listed here is a single T cell receptor (beta chain). Germline CDR1 MNHNY, CDR2 SVGAGI (reference sequence). Deletions cut 5 bases from V and 2 bases from J, with 13 bases between. CDR3 length: 15 residues. This entry belongs to a study of blood T cell repertoires in COVID-19. At the level of the study: Researchers got acute and convalescent COVID-19 samples from the United States, Italy and Spain. Sources were T cells, B-cell-depleted T cells, or PBMCs; the material itself was cDNA or gDNA.

Per the original methods: Researchers report that nucleated cell counts were estimated from reference gene primer amplification. Produced via immunoSEQ multiplex PCR; TCRdb's table is partial and in-frame only. The D gene and trimming were derived from the DNA, and the V and J assignments and clone size from that table. The profile covers some 73,000 clones, with about 73% appearing a single time and 22% taken by the ten largest. The genes are TRBV6-6 and TRBJ1-3; TRBD1 might be the D (5 bases). The clonotype comes from a man in his fifties or sixties with acute or convalescent COVID-19. Sample: peripheral blood. The CDR3 nucleotides read TGTGCCAGCAGTGCGACCAGGGAGGCTGGAAACACCATATATTTT. Translation gives CASSATREAGNTIYF.